The clone carrying this TCR beta chain has ten or more counts. What it binds is unknown. Per germline, CDR1 MNHNS and CDR2 SASEGT. Trimming removed 4 bases from V and 7 bases from J; junction bases left unmatched: 6. The CDR3 loop spans 13 amino acids. These data are taken from a study of immune heterogeneity within non-small cell lung tumors. General observations from the study: Different tumor locations in one patient shared dominant CDR3 beta clonotypes yet harbored unique high-frequency clones. Local T-cell clonality tracked moderately but significantly with local tumor mutational burden, giving an R of approximately 0.3. The high-frequency T-cell receptor beta clonotypes mostly did not match up between individual patients.

The authors used about 600 ng of bulk tumor genomic DNA per sample as template. Biopsies that were spaced far apart were taken, several per primary tumor, during surgery. It was patients with untreated, newly diagnosed non-small cell lung cancer who underwent curative surgery. The TCR beta CDR3 region underwent multiplex PCR amplification with 32 V and 13 J primers. TCRdb used MiXCR to reprocess the multiplex PCR reads, holding one entry per CDR3 protein. The data show 20,000 to 25,000 distinct CDR3 sequences, under 35% seen once. The specimen was lung tumor tissue. V gene TRBV6-1 combines with J gene TRBJ1-2; TRBD1 agrees at 7 bases. This sequence was found in a man aged 35 to 55 with non-small cell lung cancer. CDR3 in amino acids: CASSVEGAGGYTF. CDR3 nucleotide sequence: TGTGCCAGCAGTGTAGAGGGGGCTGGTGGCTACACCTTC.